Shown below are 3 T cell receptor beta chains from a single sample sequenced in a study of blood T cell repertoires in COVID-19 (dated by TCRdb to 2019 to 2021). The library came from the immunoSEQ multiplex PCR assay. TCRdb mirrors the immuneACCESS table, restricted to in-frame sequences. Some clones are absent from its copies; in checked studies, under half trace to an unresolved V gene, and the reason for the others is unknown. The sample profile shows roughly 140,000 clones; around 80% of them were found once. Clones ranked in the top ten supply around 7% of the sample. The specimen sequenced was PBMCs or T cells enriched from blood (not recorded which). The receptors were gathered from a man aged 50 to 60 who had recovered from COVID-19.

The rearrangement uses TRBV5-1 and TRBJ2-7; TRBD1 matches at 7 bases. The V segment lost 6 bases and the J segment 0 bases; nucleotides outside the gene matches: 9. The germline gives CDR1 SGHRS, CDR2 YFSETQ. The length of the CDR3 is 15 residues. CDR3 DNA: TGCGCCAGCACCCGTTCGGGACAGAGCTCCTACGAGCAGTACTTC. This translates into CASTRSGQSSYEQYF.

The chain is built from TRBV7-8 and TRBJ2-2, with 7 bases that match TRBD2. The CDR3 extends over 15 amino acids. Germline CDR1 is SGHVS and CDR2 is FQNEAQ. The V gene end was trimmed by 4 bases and the J gene end by 0 bases; junction bases not matched to a gene: 2. For the CDR3, the DNA is TGTGCCAGCAGCTACCGGGGGGCGAACACCGGGGAGCTGTTTTTT. Translated, it gives CASSYRGANTGELFF. Based on the CDR3 plus reference TRBV7-8 and TRBJ2-2, the full variable domain is GAGVSQSPRYKVAKRGQDVALRCDPISGHVSLFWYQQALGQGPEFLTYFQNEAQLDKSGLPSDRFFAERPEGSVSTLKIQRTQQEDSAVYLCASSYRGANTGELFFGEGSRLTVL.

The rearrangement links TRBV19 to TRBJ2-5; D possibly corresponds to TRBD1 (5 bases). The CDR3 is made up of 13 amino acids. V dropped 6 bases and J dropped 5 bases, with 13 bases sitting between them. Germline assignment: CDR1 LNHDA and CDR2 SQIVND (reference sequence). CDR3 sequence reads: CASRGGRVETQYF. The CDR3 DNA sequence: TGTGCCAGTAGGGGCGGCAGGGTGGAGACCCAGTACTTC.